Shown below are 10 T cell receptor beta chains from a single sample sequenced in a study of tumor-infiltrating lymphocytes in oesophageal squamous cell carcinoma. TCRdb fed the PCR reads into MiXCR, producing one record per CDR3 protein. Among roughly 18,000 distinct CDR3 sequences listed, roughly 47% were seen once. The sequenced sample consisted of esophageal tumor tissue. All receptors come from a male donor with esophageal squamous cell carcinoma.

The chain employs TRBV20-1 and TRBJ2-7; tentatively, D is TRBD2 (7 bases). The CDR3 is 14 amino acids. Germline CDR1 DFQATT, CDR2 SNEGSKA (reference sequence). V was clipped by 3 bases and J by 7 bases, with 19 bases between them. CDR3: CSARLGAGAKEQYF. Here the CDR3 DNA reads TGCAGTGCTAGGTTAGGGGCGGGGGCGAAAGAGCAGTACTTC.

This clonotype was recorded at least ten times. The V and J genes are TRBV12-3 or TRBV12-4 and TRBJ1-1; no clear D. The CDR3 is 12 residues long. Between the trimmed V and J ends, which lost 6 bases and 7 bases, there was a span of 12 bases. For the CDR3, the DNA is TGTGCCAGCAGGGGTGAGGGAAGTGAAGCTTTCTTT. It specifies CASRGEGSEAFF.

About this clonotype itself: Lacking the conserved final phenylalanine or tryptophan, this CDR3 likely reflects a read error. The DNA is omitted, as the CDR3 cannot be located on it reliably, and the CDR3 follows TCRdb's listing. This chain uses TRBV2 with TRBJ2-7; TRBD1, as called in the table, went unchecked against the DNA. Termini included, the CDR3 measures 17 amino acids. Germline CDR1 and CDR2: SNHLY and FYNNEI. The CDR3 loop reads CASRAPGQGYYGYTFGS.

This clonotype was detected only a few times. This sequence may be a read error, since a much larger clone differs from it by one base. The CDR3 DNA reads TGTGCCAGTAGTATTACGACGGGCACCTACGAGCAGTACTTC. Amino acids: CASSITTGTYEQYF. The chain employs TRBV19 and TRBJ2-7; D not resolved. CDR1 is LNHDA and CDR2 is SQIVND in the germline V gene (reference sequence). V lost 3 bases and J 2 bases, leaving 11 bases between the germline ends. The CDR3 sequence is 14 residues long.

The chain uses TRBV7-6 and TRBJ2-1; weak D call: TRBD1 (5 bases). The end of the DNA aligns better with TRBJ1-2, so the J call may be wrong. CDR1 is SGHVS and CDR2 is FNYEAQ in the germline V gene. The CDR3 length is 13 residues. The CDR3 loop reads CASSLAGDYGYTF. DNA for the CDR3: TGTGCCAGCAGCTTAGCAGGGGACTATGGCTACACCTTC.

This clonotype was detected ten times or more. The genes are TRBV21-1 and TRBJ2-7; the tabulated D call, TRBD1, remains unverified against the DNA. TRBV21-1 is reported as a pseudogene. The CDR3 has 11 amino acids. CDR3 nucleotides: TGTGCCAGCAGCCTACAGGGTGAGCAGTACTTC. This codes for CASSLQGEQYF.

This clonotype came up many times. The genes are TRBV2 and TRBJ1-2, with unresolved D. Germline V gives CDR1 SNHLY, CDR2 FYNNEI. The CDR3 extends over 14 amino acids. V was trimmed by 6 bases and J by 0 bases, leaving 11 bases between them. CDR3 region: CASSAEYSNYGYTF. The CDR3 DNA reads TGTGCCAGCAGCGCCGAATACTCTAACTATGGCTACACCTTC.

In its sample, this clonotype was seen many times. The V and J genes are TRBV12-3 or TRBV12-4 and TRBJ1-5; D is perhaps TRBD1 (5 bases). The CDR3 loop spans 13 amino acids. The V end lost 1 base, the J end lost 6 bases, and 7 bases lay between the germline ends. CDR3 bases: TGTGCCAGCAGTTTAGGGGGGAGTCAGCCCCAGCATTTT. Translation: CASSLGGSQPQHF.

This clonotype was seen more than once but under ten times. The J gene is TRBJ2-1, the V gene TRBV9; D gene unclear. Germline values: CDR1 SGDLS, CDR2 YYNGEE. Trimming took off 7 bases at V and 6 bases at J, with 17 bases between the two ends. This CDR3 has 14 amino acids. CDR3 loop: CASQVGHRGNEQFF. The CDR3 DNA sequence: TGTGCCAGCCAGGTAGGGCATCGAGGCAATGAGCAGTTCTTC. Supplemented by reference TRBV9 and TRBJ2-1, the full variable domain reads DSGVTQTPKHLITATGQRVTLRCSPRSGDLSVYWYQQSLDQGLQFLIQYYNGEERAKGNILERFSAQQFPDLHSELNLSSLELGDSALYFCASQVGHRGNEQFFGPGTRLTVL.

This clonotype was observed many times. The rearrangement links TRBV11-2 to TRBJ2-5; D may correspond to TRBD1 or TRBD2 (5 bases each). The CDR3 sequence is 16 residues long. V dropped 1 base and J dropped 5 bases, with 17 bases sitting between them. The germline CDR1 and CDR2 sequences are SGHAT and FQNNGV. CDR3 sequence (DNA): TGTGCCAGCAGCTTAGGAACCCAGGGAGTGGAGGAGACCCAGTACTTC. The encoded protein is CASSLGTQGVEETQYF. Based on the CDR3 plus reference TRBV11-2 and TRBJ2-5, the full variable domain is EAGVAQSPRYKIIEKRQSVAFWCNPISGHATLYWYQQILGQGPKLLIQFQNNGVVDDSQLPKDRFSAERLKGVDSTLKIQPAKLEDSAVYLCASSLGTQGVEETQYFGPGTRLLVL.